The rows below give T cell receptor beta chains drawn from one sample of a study of early T cells in non-severe SARS-CoV-2 infection. TCRdb ran MiXCR on the 5' RACE reads and lists one entry per CDR3 protein. The data hold roughly 100,000 distinct CDR3 sequences, with around 12% observed a single time. Sequencing input: whole blood. All receptors come from an adult who was a healthcare worker with PCR-confirmed SARS-CoV-2 infection or an uninfected control (not recorded which). Both conserved end residues are part of each CDR3. D genes are given only for firm matches. Size tells how often a clone was seen (once, few, many) or the class of an expanded clone, and some rows leave it out.

v_gene	abundance	d_gene	j_gene	CDR3aa	CDR3nt
TRBV4-3	many	TRBD2	TRBJ2-1	CASSQELLAGVEQFF	TGCGCCAGCAGCCAAGAATTGCTAGCGGGAGTCGAGCAGTTCTTC
TRBV2	-	-	TRBJ2-2	CASSETANTGELFF	TGTGCCAGCAGCGAGACAGCTAACACCGGGGAGCTGTTTTTT
TRBV6-2/TRBV6-3	few	-	TRBJ1-1	CASSLRGGANTEAFF	TGTGCCAGCAGCCTCCGGGGGGGCGCGAACACTGAAGCTTTCTTT
TRBV29-1	few	-	TRBJ2-1	CSVSRQRLYNEQFF	TGCAGCGTTTCTCGACAGCGACTGTACAATGAGCAGTTCTTC
TRBV28	-	TRBD2	TRBJ2-5	CASSLAGGVPETQYF	TGTGCCAGCAGTTTGGCGGGAGGAGTCCCGGAGACCCAGTACTTC
TRBV6-6	many	-	TRBJ2-3	CASSSGVRRDTQYF	TGTGCCAGCAGTTCGGGAGTCCGCCGCGATACGCAGTATTTT
TRBV4-3	-	-	TRBJ2-3	CASSQEGKKGKRSTDTQYF	TGCGCCAGCAGCCAAGAAGGGAAGAAGGGGAAGCGGAGCACAGATACGCAGTATTTT
TRBV12-3/TRBV12-4	many	-	TRBJ2-5	CASSFAAGRQETQYF	TGTGCCAGCAGCTTCGCAGCGGGTCGACAAGAGACCCAGTACTTC
TRBV10-2	many	-	TRBJ2-3	CASSDSTQYF	TGCGCCAGCAGTGACTCTACGCAGTATTTT
TRBV20-1	-	TRBD1	TRBJ2-7	CSASEQGTISYEQYF	TGCAGTGCTAGTGAACAGGGGACAATTTCCTACGAGCAGTACTTC
TRBV5-4	few	TRBD1	TRBJ1-2	CASSPDRLGYTF	TGTGCCAGCAGCCCGGACAGGTTAGGCTACACCTTC
TRBV7-2	many	-	TRBJ2-7	CASSLASRSYEQYF	TGTGCCAGCAGCTTAGCGTCGCGCTCCTACGAGCAGTACTTC
TRBV3-1	-	TRBD2	TRBJ2-7	CASSQDLASGLIEQYF	TGTGCCAGCAGCCAAGATCTGGCTAGCGGCCTCATCGAGCAGTACTTC
TRBV5-1	many	-	TRBJ1-1	CASSLGTQQNTEAFF	TGCGCCAGCAGCTTGGGTACACAGCAGAACACTGAAGCTTTCTTT
TRBV12-3/TRBV12-4	-	TRBD1	TRBJ2-2	CASRQGKNTGELFF	TGTGCCAGCAGACAGGGGAAGAACACCGGGGAGCTGTTTTTT
TRBV5-1	many	TRBD2	TRBJ2-1	CASSPPGLAVSSYNEQFF	TGCGCCAGCAGCCCGCCGGGACTAGCGGTTAGCTCCTACAATGAGCAGTTCTTC
TRBV7-9	few	-	TRBJ2-1	CASSLVTGGEQFF	TGTGCCAGCAGCTTAGTAACCGGGGGCGAGCAGTTCTTC
TRBV2	-	-	TRBJ2-3	CASAADGSQYF	TGTGCCAGCGCTGCCGACGGGTCGCAGTATTTT
TRBV29-1	many	-	TRBJ2-5	CSVEGPSGETQYF	TGCAGCGTTGAGGGGCCCTCGGGAGAGACCCAGTACTTC
TRBV5-1	few	TRBD1	TRBJ1-1	CASRATGGISGTEAFF	TGCGCCAGCAGGGCGACAGGGGGCATTTCGGGCACTGAAGCTTTCTTT
TRBV2	few	-	TRBJ2-5	CASSELGTEVTQYF	TGTGCCAGCAGTGAATTGGGGACGGAGGTGACCCAGTACTTC
TRBV19	many	TRBD1	TRBJ2-1	CASSISRQGGFEQFF	TGTGCCAGTAGTATTTCGAGACAGGGCGGATTTGAGCAGTTCTTC
TRBV29-1	-	TRBD1	TRBJ1-1	CSVEGIRDRGVAFF	TGCAGCGTTGAGGGCATCCGGGACAGGGGAGTCGCTTTCTTT
TRBV7-6	few	TRBD1	TRBJ2-5	CASSENVGTEETQYF	TGTGCCAGCAGCGAAAACGTCGGGACAGAAGAGACCCAGTACTTC
TRBV7-9	few	TRBD2	TRBJ2-1	CASSPSSGSPGEQFF	TGTGCCAGCAGCCCCTCTAGCGGGAGCCCCGGTGAGCAGTTCTTC
TRBV20-1	few	TRBD2	TRBJ2-7	CSASYGREQYF	TGCAGTGCTAGTTACGGGAGGGAGCAGTACTTC